The 13 T cell receptor beta chains presented below share a single source sample, sequenced in a study of blood T cell repertoires in COVID-19. The table came from immunoSEQ multiplex PCR; TCRdb's copy has only in-frame clones and leaves some out. Among approximately 90,000 clones, roughly 80% were seen once, and the ten largest hold roughly 50%. Sequencing used peripheral blood. Receptors originate from a human donor in a cohort sampled during active COVID-19.

The chain combines TRBV11-3 with TRBJ2-3, with 11 bases lining up with TRBD2. This CDR3 has 15 residues. Germline CDR1 and CDR2: SGHNT and YENEEA. With V trimmed by 5 bases and J by 4 bases, 5 bases remained unmatched. The CDR3 coding sequence is TGTGCCAGCAGCGTGACTAGCGGGATCTCAGATACGCAGTATTTT. The encoded protein is CASSVTSGISDTQYF.

V gene TRBV25-1 combines with J gene TRBJ2-1; TRBD2 might be the D (6 bases). With 2 bases removed from V and 2 bases from J, the gap between germline ends came to 7 bases. The CDR3 extends over 14 amino acids. Germline V gene data show CDR1 as MGHDK and CDR2 as SYGVNS. The CDR3 DNA reads TGTGCCAGCAGTGAACCGGGAGCCTACAATGAGCAGTTCTTC. It yields the protein CASSEPGAYNEQFF.

The V gene is TRBV28, the J gene TRBJ2-1, with D perhaps TRBD1 (6 bases). The germline CDR1 and CDR2 sequences are MDHEN and SYDVKM. This CDR3 is built from 12 residues. The ends were cut back, 6 bases at V and 11 bases at J, with 14 bases in the middle. CDR3 DNA: TGTGCCAGCAGCTTAATTACAGGGCAGCAGTTCTTC. This sequence encodes CASSLITGQQFF.

The chain employs TRBV18 and TRBJ2-1; 7 bases agree with TRBD2. The V gene end was trimmed by 1 base and the J gene end by 5 bases; junction bases not matched to a gene: 2. CDR3 length: 14 residues. Germline CDR1 KGHSH, CDR2 LQKENI. The CDR3 region is CASSPLAGHNEQFF. DNA for the CDR3: TGTGCCAGCTCACCACTAGCGGGCCACAATGAGCAGTTCTTC.

The chain links TRBV27 to TRBJ2-1; TRBD1 agrees at 9 bases. Trimming took 6 bases from V and 4 from J; bases not matched to a gene: 4. This CDR3 is built from 14 residues. CDR1 and CDR2 (germline): MNHEY, SMNVEV (reference sequence). The CDR3 region has the DNA TGTGCCAGCAGACGGACAGGGGATTACAATGAGCAGTTCTTC. This sequence encodes CASRRTGDYNEQFF.

The chain carries TRBV28 and TRBJ1-5; 8 nucleotides agree with TRBD1. The CDR3 spans 15 residues. J gave up 2 bases and V 2 bases, and 2 bases lay outside the gene matches. Germline values: CDR1 MDHEN, CDR2 SYDVKM. This CDR3 reads CASSLPGQGNQPQHF. For the CDR3, the DNA is TGTGCCAGCAGTTTACCGGGACAGGGCAATCAGCCCCAGCATTTT. The full variable domain, completed using reference TRBV28 and TRBJ1-5, is DVKVTQSSRYLVKRTGEKVFLECVQDMDHENMFWYRQDPGLGLRLIYFSYDVKMKEKGDIPEGYSVSREKKERFSLILESASTNQTSMYLCASSLPGQGNQPQHFGDGTRLSIL.

The rearrangement joins TRBV12-3 or TRBV12-4 to TRBJ2-1; perhaps TRBD1 as D (6 bases). V gave up 7 bases and J gave up 5 bases, with 12 bases separating them. The CDR3 length is 13 residues. The CDR3 bases are TGTGCCAGCAATTATTGGACAGACAATGAGCAGTTCTTC. The encoded protein is CASNYWTDNEQFF.

At least ten counts were recorded for this clone. The chain carries TRBV19 and TRBJ2-7; D perhaps matches TRBD2 (6 bases). The ends were cut back, 4 bases at V and 5 bases at J, with 9 bases in the middle. This CDR3 spans 12 amino acids. The V gene's germline CDR1 is LNHDA and CDR2 SQIVND (reference sequence). CDR3 coding DNA: TGTGCCAGTAGTACCTGGGGGGACGAGCAGTACTTC. It codes for CASSTWGDEQYF.

This rearrangement joins TRBV6-2 or TRBV6-3 to TRBJ2-7; perhaps TRBD1 as D (5 bases). The CDR3 has 18 residues. The V end was cut by 0 bases, the J end by 3 bases, with 21 bases between. The germline gives CDR1 MNHEY, CDR2 SVGEGT. The CDR3 DNA sequence: TGTGCCAGCAGTTACTCGCTTAACCTAACAGGCGGATACTACGAGCAGTACTTC. It is translated as CASSYSLNLTGGYYEQYF.

The gene calls are TRBV7-2 and TRBJ2-7, with 9 bases identical to TRBD2. Germline V CDR1 and CDR2: SGHTA, FQGNSA. V trimming: 1 base; J trimming: 0 bases; junction bases outside the gene matches: 4. The CDR3 has 16 amino acids. As DNA, the CDR3 is TGTGCCAGCAGCTTAGGGCTAGCGGGGCTCTCCTACGAGCAGTACTTC. Translation: CASSLGLAGLSYEQYF.

V gene TRBV19 combines with J gene TRBJ2-7; D unresolved. CDR3 length: 13 residues. V lost 5 bases to trimming and J lost 0 bases, with 8 bases between them. Per the germline V gene, CDR1 is LNHDA and CDR2 is SQIVND (reference sequence). CDR3 in amino acids: CASSHVSSYEQYF. CDR3 nucleotides: TGTGCCAGTAGTCATGTCAGCTCCTACGAGCAGTACTTC. Full variable domain (outside the CDR3, taken from reference TRBV19 and TRBJ2-7): DGGITQSPKYLFRKEGQNVTLSCEQNLNHDAMYWYRQDPGQGLRLIYYSQIVNDFQKGDIAEGYSVSREKKESFPLTVTSAQKNPTAFYLCASSHVSSYEQYFGPGTRLTVT.

This clone occurred a few times. This chain links TRBV3-1 (or the pseudogene TRBV3-2) with TRBJ2-3; 9 bases match TRBD2. The CDR3 runs 15 residues. CDR1 is LGHDT, CDR2 YNNKEL, per germline (reference sequence). J lost 0 bases, V lost 4 bases, and 2 bases had no gene match. CDR3 loop: CASSPLAGSTDTQYF. CDR3 bases: TGTGCCAGCAGCCCCCTAGCGGGGAGCACAGATACGCAGTATTTT.

The CDR3 region has the DNA TGTGCCAGCAGACACTATTCACAGGGGACCACTGAAGCTTTCTTT. This sequence encodes CASRHYSQGTTEAFF. The chain employs TRBV7-9 and TRBJ1-1; TRBD1 matches 7 bases. Trimming took 6 bases from V and 4 from J; bases not matched to a gene: 11. Germline CDR1 and CDR2: SEHNR and FQNEAQ (reference sequence). The CDR3 extends over 15 amino acids. Using reference TRBV7-9 and TRBJ1-1 for the parts outside the CDR3, the full variable domain is DTGVSQNPRHKITKRGQNVTFRCDPISEHNRLYWYRQTLGQGPEFLTYFQNEAQLEKSRLLSDRFSAERPKGSFSTLEIQRTEQGDSAMYLCASRHYSQGTTEAFFGQGTRLTVV.